This entry describes one T cell receptor (beta chain). The protocol was immunoSEQ multiplex PCR, while the TCRdb copy is restricted to in-frame clones and leaves out a portion. The sample gives a few hundred thousand clones, around four fifths of which show up once; around a tenth is in the top ten. The participants were between about 18 and 95 years old and came from some 23 US areas. This sample was included in a study of blood T cell repertoires in COVID-19. Overall study context: T cells, B-cell-depleted T cells, or PBMCs supplied cDNA or gDNA.

Germline CDR1 and CDR2: LNHDA and SQIVND (reference sequence). V was pared by 3 bases and J by 0 bases, with 15 bases between. This CDR3 contains 17 residues. The TCR originated in a man between 35 and 55 years old who had recovered from COVID-19. The rearrangement joins TRBV19 to TRBJ1-5; D unresolved. The sequencing input was PBMCs or T cells enriched from blood (not recorded which). The DNA for the CDR3 is TGTGCCAGTAGTATGGGAGCAGGAGATTATAGCAATCAGCCCCAGCATTTT. Protein product: CASSMGAGDYSNQPQHF.